Shown below are 14 T cell receptor beta chains from a single sample sequenced in a study of cytomegalovirus exposure and HLA in healthy donors. Sequencing was performed with immunoSEQ multiplex PCR; in TCRdb, only in-frame clones are kept and a portion is missing. The table shows about 240,000 clones, with around nine tenths occurring only once. The sample consisted of PBMCs. Receptors were obtained from a man aged 18 to 35 in good health and CMV-seronegative.

This chain connects TRBV28 to TRBJ1-5; 7 bases are a match to TRBD1. Trimming cost V 4 bases and J 7 bases; bases outside gene matches: 16. Germline V gene sequence: CDR1 MDHEN, CDR2 SYDVKM. This CDR3 region has 17 residues. CDR3 residues: CASSSRTDRRGMQPQHF. The CDR3 DNA follows: TGTGCCAGCAGTTCCCGAACGGACAGGAGGGGGATGCAGCCCCAGCATTTT. The entire variable domain, with the rest obtained from reference TRBV28 and TRBJ1-5, is as follows: DVKVTQSSRYLVKRTGEKVFLECVQDMDHENMFWYRQDPGLGLRLIYFSYDVKMKEKGDIPEGYSVSREKKERFSLILESASTNQTSMYLCASSSRTDRRGMQPQHFGDGTRLSIL.

The J gene is TRBJ2-2, the V gene TRBV11-2; D remains unclear. V shed 5 bases and J shed 7 bases, with 11 bases lying between them. CDR3 length equals 13 residues. Germline V gene sequence: CDR1 SGHAT, CDR2 FQNNGV. The CDR3 sequence: CASSLLDNGELFF. CDR3 in DNA: TGTGCCAGCAGCCTACTTGACAACGGGGAGCTGTTTTTT.

The chain couples TRBV28 to TRBJ1-6, with D unresolved. Germline-derived CDR1 and CDR2 are MDHEN and SYDVKM. The CDR3 contains 13 residues. Trimming removed 6 bases from V and 0 bases from J, with 3 bases in between. CDR3 loop: CASSRSYNSPLHF. Written as DNA, the CDR3 is TGTGCCAGCAGCCGCTCCTATAATTCACCCCTCCACTTT. Combining the CDR3 with reference TRBV28 and TRBJ1-6 gives the whole variable domain DVKVTQSSRYLVKRTGEKVFLECVQDMDHENMFWYRQDPGLGLRLIYFSYDVKMKEKGDIPEGYSVSREKKERFSLILESASTNQTSMYLCASSRSYNSPLHFGNGTRLTVT.

The chain employs TRBV5-4 and TRBJ2-2, with D possibly TRBD2 on 5 matching bases. V dropped 4 bases and J dropped 3 bases, with 16 bases sitting between them. CDR1 is SGHNT, CDR2 YYREEE, per germline (reference sequence). This CDR3 comprises 16 residues. This CDR3 is CASSRKPMRDTGELFF. The CDR3, as DNA: TGTGCCAGCAGCCGCAAGCCAATGCGGGACACCGGGGAGCTGTTTTTT.

The rearrangement links TRBV7-9 to TRBJ2-5; a possible D gene is TRBD1 (7 bases). V was cut by 5 bases and J by 2 bases, with 18 bases left in between. Germline CDR1 is SEHNR and CDR2 is FQNEAQ (reference sequence). CDR3 length equals 16 residues. For the CDR3, the DNA is TGTGCCAGCAGCCCGGGGGACAGAAGAGATCAAGAGACCCAGTACTTC. Residues: CASSPGDRRDQETQYF.

V and J are TRBV10-3 and TRBJ2-7; TRBD1 matches at 10 bases. CDR1 ENHRY and CDR2 SYGVKD come from the germline V gene. V trimming: 5 bases; J trimming: 5 bases; junction bases outside the gene matches: 3. CDR3 length: 13 residues. The CDR3 nucleotides are TGTGCCATCAGTAAGGACAGGGGGAACGAGCAGTACTTC. Translating it yields CAISKDRGNEQYF.

The sample holds a few counts of this clone. The chain employs TRBV7-6 and TRBJ2-7, with TRBD1 identical over 8 bases. Germline loops: CDR1 SGHVS, CDR2 FNYEAQ. The length of the CDR3 is 14 residues. The J segment lost 4 bases and the V segment lost 3 bases, leaving 5 bases of the junction unmatched. CDR3 region: CASSLEDRGYEQYF. In DNA form, the CDR3 reads TGTGCCAGCAGCTTGGAAGACAGGGGATACGAGCAGTACTTC.

In this sample, this clone turned up a few times. The chain recombines TRBV10-3 with TRBJ1-5; D unclear. Looked up from germline, CDR1 is ENHRY and CDR2 is SYGVKD. This CDR3 contains 13 residues. Trimming shortened V by 3 bases and J by 7 bases, and 10 bases separated the two germline ends. CDR3 in amino acids: CAISDGSGQPQHF. The CDR3 bases are TGTGCCATCAGTGATGGGTCGGGACAGCCCCAGCATTTT.

The chain's CDR3 is CASSHPTGSTDTQYF. CDR3 DNA: TGTGCCAGCAGTCACCCCACAGGGAGCACAGATACGCAGTATTTT. This rearrangement joins TRBV28 to TRBJ2-3; possible D gene TRBD1, 6 bases. In germline, CDR1 is MDHEN, CDR2 SYDVKM. The CDR3 has 15 residues. With 5 bases removed from V and 0 bases from J, the gap between germline ends came to 12 bases. Combining the CDR3 with reference TRBV28 and TRBJ2-3 gives the whole variable domain DVKVTQSSRYLVKRTGEKVFLECVQDMDHENMFWYRQDPGLGLRLIYFSYDVKMKEKGDIPEGYSVSREKKERFSLILESASTNQTSMYLCASSHPTGSTDTQYFGPGTRLTVL.

This clone has just a few counts. The chain uses TRBV6-5 and TRBJ1-6, with a weak D call TRBD1 (5 bases). Per germline, CDR1 MNHEY and CDR2 SVGAGI. The ends were cut back, 6 bases at V and 8 bases at J, with 14 bases in the middle. The CDR3 loop spans 14 amino acids. CDR3 protein: CASSLNDRYSPLHF. CDR3 coding DNA: TGTGCCAGCAGCCTAAACGACAGATATTCACCCCTCCACTTT.

This clone is a singleton in its sample. The chain carries TRBV7-2 and TRBJ2-1, with D perhaps TRBD1 (6 bases). V was cut by 5 bases and J by 2 bases, with 16 bases left in between. Germline V CDR1 and CDR2: SGHTA, FQGNSA. The CDR3 is 16 amino acids. The CDR3 reads CASSHLGGGTYNEQFF. The CDR3 region has the DNA TGTGCCAGCAGCCACCTTGGGGGCGGAACCTACAATGAGCAGTTCTTC. Variable domain in full (rest from reference TRBV7-2 and TRBJ2-1): GAGVSQSPSNKVTEKGKDVELRCDPISGHTALYWYRQSLGQGLEFLIYFQGNSAPDKSGLPSDRFSAERTGGSVSTLTIQRTQQEDSAVYLCASSHLGGGTYNEQFFGPGTRLTVL.

The chain recombines TRBV6-1 with TRBJ1-3; possibly TRBD1 for D (6 bases). Trimming shortened V by 8 bases and J by 7 bases, and 18 bases separated the two germline ends. The CDR3 extends over 14 amino acids. CDR1 and CDR2 from the germline V gene are MNHNS and SASEGT. The CDR3 loop reads CASGLTGSANTIYF. The CDR3 DNA reads as TGTGCCAGCGGCCTAACAGGGTCAGCGAACACCATATATTTT.

The V gene is TRBV27, the J gene TRBJ2-6, with a tentative D call TRBD1 (5 bases). Germline loops: CDR1 MNHEY, CDR2 SMNVEV (reference sequence). With 0 bases removed from V and 4 bases from J, the gap between germline ends came to 10 bases. This CDR3 has 16 residues. The CDR3 protein is CASSLSSGSGANVLTF. In nucleotides, the CDR3 is TGTGCCAGCAGTTTATCGTCAGGGTCCGGGGCCAACGTCCTGACTTTC.

The genes are TRBV10-3 and TRBJ2-5, with D tentatively TRBD2 (5 bases). CDR3 length: 15 amino acids. V lost 1 base to trimming and J lost 5 bases, with 14 bases between them. Germline V gives CDR1 ENHRY, CDR2 SYGVKD. The CDR3: CAISEFSASQETQYF. CDR3 sequence (DNA): TGTGCCATCAGTGAGTTTTCGGCTAGCCAGGAGACCCAGTACTTC.